The 3 T cell receptor beta chains reported below all come from one sample, sequenced in a study of blood T cell repertoires in COVID-19. Method: immunoSEQ multiplex PCR; TCRdb's copy keeps in-frame clones and lacks some. The sample includes approximately 500,000 clones, approximately 91% of them seen just once. Sample: peripheral blood. The receptor set was obtained from a woman aged 45 to 65 with COVID-19, enrolled during active disease.

V gene TRBV29-1 combines with J gene TRBJ2-1; D is uncertain. V lost 6 bases to trimming and J lost 8 bases, with 5 bases between them. Germline CDR1 and CDR2: SQVTM and ANQGSEA. The CDR3 is 9 residues long. This chain's CDR3 is CSVSDEQFF. The CDR3 nucleotides are TGCAGCGTCAGCGATGAGCAGTTCTTC.

The gene calls are TRBV7-8 and TRBJ1-3, with D tentatively TRBD1 (5 bases). CDR3 size: 16 residues. V was cut by 8 bases and J by 0 bases, with 17 bases left in between. CDR1 is SGHVS, CDR2 FQNEAQ, per germline. The CDR3 reads CASLKGAASSGNTIYF. For the CDR3, the DNA is TGTGCCAGCCTAAAAGGGGCTGCAAGCTCTGGAAACACCATATATTTT.

The chain recombines TRBV18 with TRBJ1-2; D perhaps matches TRBD1 (6 bases). This CDR3 spans 14 amino acids. The V gene's germline CDR1 is KGHSH and CDR2 LQKENI. The V gene lost 6 bases and the J gene lost 8 bases, with 19 bases spanning the gap. This CDR3 is CASSQGQHGKGYTF. CDR3 sequence (DNA): TGTGCCAGCTCCCAGGGGCAGCACGGGAAAGGCTACACCTTC.